The sequence of this TCR beta chain was determined in a study of tumor and adjacent non-tumor tissue in lung cancer. Study as a whole: Aged about 31 to 80 years, patients included roughly 10 men and 4 to 6 women with stage I to III disease.

Findings and caveats of the study: Higher tumor TCR diversity was associated with shorter survival. Tumor repertoires had a smaller top 100 clone share than normal lung.

Note on this clonotype: The antigen is unknown.

This CDR3 comprises 16 residues. Germline CDR1 reads MGHRA; CDR2 reads YSYEKL. The ends lost 7 bases at V and 3 bases at J; junction bases unmatched: 11. The template was RNA from unsorted bulk tissue. The library came from three nested PCR rounds adapted from ARM-PCR protocols. TCRdb called the multiplex PCR reads again in MiXCR, with one record for every CDR3 protein. Counted here are 100,000 to 150,000 distinct CDR3 sequences, about 66% occurring once; the ten biggest clones make up around 13%. The TCR originated in a man aged 30 to 45 with non-small cell lung cancer. This chain links TRBV4-1 with TRBJ2-3, with TRBD2 matching 9 bases. The sample consisted of lung tumor tissue. The CDR3 DNA sequence: TGCGCCAGCAACGCCCGGCTAGCGGGGCCGACAGATACGCAGTATTTT. Amino acid sequence: CASNARLAGPTDTQYF.